These 9 T cell receptor beta chains originate from one sample sequenced in a study of blood T cell repertoires in COVID-19. Profiled with immunoSEQ multiplex PCR; TCRdb holds only in-frame clones, not every one. The repertoire has 150,000 or so clones, roughly nine tenths of them found once; the top ten carry about 0.55%. The sequenced sample was peripheral blood. The source is a man aged 45-65 years with acute or convalescent COVID-19.

The chain uses TRBV5-4 and TRBJ1-5; TRBD1 is a possible D gene (5 bases). The CDR3 is made up of 15 amino acids. Trimming pared 0 bases from V and 2 bases from J, leaving 9 bases between. Germline-derived CDR1 and CDR2 are SGHNT and YYREEE (reference sequence). In DNA form, the CDR3 reads TGTGCCAGCAGCTTGGGGGGGACTGGCAATCAGCCCCAGCATTTT. It encodes CASSLGGTGNQPQHF.

Only a few counts were recorded for this clone. The CDR3 here is CASSLTGGGPMNTEAFF. The CDR3 DNA reads TGTGCCAGCAGCTTAACCGGGGGAGGGCCGATGAACACTGAAGCTTTCTTT. The gene calls are TRBV7-8 and TRBJ1-1; a weak D match, TRBD1 (5 bases). Germline assignment: CDR1 SGHVS and CDR2 FQNEAQ. There are 17 residues in the CDR3. V dropped 2 bases and J dropped 0 bases, with 16 bases sitting between them.

The V gene is TRBV18, the J gene TRBJ2-7, with D maybe TRBD1 (6 bases). The germline gives CDR1 KGHSH, CDR2 LQKENI. CDR3 length: 13 residues. V gave up 1 base and J gave up 7 bases, with 11 bases separating them. For the CDR3, the DNA is TGTGCCAGCTCACCACTGTCAGGGGAAGAGCAGTACGTC. Translated: CASSPLSGEEQYV.

This rearrangement joins TRBV7-2 to TRBJ2-1; 13 bases line up with TRBD2. CDR3 size: 16 residues. J was trimmed by 1 base and V by 6 bases; bases with no gene match: 3. From germline, CDR1 is SGHTA and CDR2 FQGNSA. In nucleotides, the CDR3 is TGTGCCAGCAGGGGGACTAGCGGGACTTCCTACAATGAGCAGTTCTTC. Its translation: CASRGTSGTSYNEQFF.

The rearrangement links TRBV7-2 to TRBJ2-5; D unresolved. V lost 5 bases to trimming and J lost 2 bases, with 3 bases between them. This CDR3 comprises 11 residues. Germline CDR1 reads SGHTA; CDR2 reads FQGNSA. The DNA of the CDR3 is TGTGCCAGCAGCCAACAAGAGACCCAGTACTTC. Encoded protein: CASSQQETQYF.

This chain joins TRBV2 and TRBJ1-4; 11 positions match TRBD1. This CDR3 contains 14 residues. V was clipped by 6 bases and J by 10 bases; unmatched bases: 7. Per the germline V gene, CDR1 is SNHLY and CDR2 is FYNNEI. The CDR3 DNA follows: TGTGCCAGCAGGGAGGACAGGGGGCAGGGAAAACTGTTTTTT. It specifies CASREDRGQGKLFF.

This rearrangement joins TRBV19 to TRBJ1-3; 10 bases line up with TRBD1. The germline gives CDR1 LNHDA, CDR2 SQIVND (reference sequence). The CDR3 is made up of 19 amino acids. The ends lost 4 bases at V and 4 bases at J; junction bases unmatched: 16. The CDR3 bases are TGTGCCAGTAGTACCTCCGGTCCGGGACAGGGGTATACAGGAAACACCATATATTTT. Translating it yields CASSTSGPGQGYTGNTIYF.

The chain links TRBV23-1 to TRBJ1-2; D is possibly TRBD1 (6 bases). TRBV23-1 carries the ORF label, with uncertain function. Deletions cut 9 bases from V and 8 bases from J, with 13 bases between. This CDR3 has 11 amino acids. The CDR3 reads CARDWTVGYTF. The CDR3 nucleotides read TGCGCCAGAGACTGGACAGTAGGCTACACCTTC.

This chain links TRBV12-3 or TRBV12-4 with TRBJ2-5; the D gene is possibly TRBD2 (6 bases). The length of the CDR3 is 13 residues. Trimming removed 5 bases from V and 3 bases from J, with 10 bases in between. The CDR3 DNA sequence: TGTGCCAGCAGTCTGGGACTGGAAGAGACCCAGTACTTC. Translating it yields CASSLGLEETQYF.